The source of this T cell receptor (beta chain) is a study of regulatory T cells in long-lasting Graves disease. Study-wide findings and caveats: Peripheral blood, not thyroid tissue, was the sole material studied.

Building the TCR beta libraries relied on iRepertoire HTBI primers, and CDR3 regions underwent Arm-PCR. TCRdb reprocessed the multiplex PCR reads with MiXCR, giving one entry per CDR3 protein. The sample carries more than 350,000 distinct CDR3 sequences, 14% to 15% recorded once. The time point was: newly diagnosed GD, antithyroid drugs for less than 3 months. After RNA was extracted from PBMCs, the TCR library was made from it. This clonotype was seen at least ten times. Its antigen is not identified. The trim removed 5 bases at V and 6 bases at J, leaving 5 bases unmatched. The CDR3 is 14 amino acids. These data were also filed under a second study, of T cells in Graves' hyperthyroidism and ophthalmopathy.

The sequences come from peripheral blood mononuclear cells (PBMCs), collected at new diagnosis, from a patient treated with antithyroid drugs. The V call is TRBV12-3 or TRBV12-4, the J call TRBJ2-1; 9 bases are shared with TRBD2. The sequence came from a woman in her twenties or thirties with Graves disease. The CDR3 region has the DNA TGTGCCAGCAGTGCGACTAGCGGTTCCAATGAGCAGTTCTTC. Its protein product is CASSATSGSNEQFF.